The present entry profiles one TCR beta chain with its context. Antigen unknown. Researchers used the Oncomine TCR Beta short-read assay to sequence DNA from cultured CD4+ T cells. TCRdb reanalysed the PCR reads using MiXCR and keeps one entry per CDR3 protein. This repertoire shows 22,000 or so distinct CDR3 sequences, 32% found once; its top ten account for around 12%. V gave up 7 bases and J gave up 7 bases, with 17 bases separating them. The CDR3 runs to 13 residues. The data were obtained in a study of vaccination and CD4 T cells after COVID-19. Study at large: Overlapping spike pools from SARS-CoV-2 and HCoV-NL63, HCoV-OC43 and HCoV-229E served as culture stimuli. The study, taken as a whole, reports: Spike mono-reactivity was found in 304 of 307 vaccine-specific clones from convalescent patients.

As to treatment: roughly ten-day PBMC culture with coronavirus spike peptide pools or control peptides (ViraFEST assay). Following expansion of antigen-specific T cells with peptide pools, ViraFEST then sequenced TCRs. Per-well cultures of some 2.2 million PBMCs received about 10 IU/ml IL-2 and 10 ug/ml peptide pools. This TCR was sampled from a human donor with COVID-19. Sequencing was done on a sample of cultured CD4+ T cells from blood. The chain is built from TRBV12-3 or TRBV12-4 and TRBJ2-7; D may be TRBD1 or TRBD2 (5 bases each). CDR3 region: CASTGGVEQEQYF. The CDR3 DNA reads TGTGCCAGCACTGGGGGAGTAGAGCAAGAGCAGTACTTC.